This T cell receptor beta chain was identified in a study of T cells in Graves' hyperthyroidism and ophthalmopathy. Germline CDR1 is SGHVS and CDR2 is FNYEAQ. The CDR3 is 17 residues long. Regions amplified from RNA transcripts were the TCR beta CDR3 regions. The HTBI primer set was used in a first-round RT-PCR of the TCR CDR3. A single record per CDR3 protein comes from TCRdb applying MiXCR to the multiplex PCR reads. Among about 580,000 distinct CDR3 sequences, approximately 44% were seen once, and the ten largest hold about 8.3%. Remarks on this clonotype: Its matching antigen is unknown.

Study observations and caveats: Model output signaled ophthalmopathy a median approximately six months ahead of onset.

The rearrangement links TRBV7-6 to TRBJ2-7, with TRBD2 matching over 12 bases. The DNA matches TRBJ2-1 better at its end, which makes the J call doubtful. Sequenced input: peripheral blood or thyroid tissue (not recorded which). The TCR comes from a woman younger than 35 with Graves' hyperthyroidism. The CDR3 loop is CASSLQASGRVDNEQFF. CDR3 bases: TGTGCCAGCAGCTTACAGGCTAGCGGGAGGGTCGACAATGAGCAGTTCTTC.